This T cell receptor beta chain was recovered during a study of T cell responses to AZD1222 COVID-19 vaccine. Recipients boosted at about 4 weeks or about 12 weeks are pooled. Assay: immunoSEQ multiplex PCR; the TCRdb copy retains only in-frame clones and omits some. Of 150,000 or so clones in the sample, roughly 94% were seen once. Germline values: CDR1 SNHLY, CDR2 FYNNEI. The V end lost 6 bases, the J end lost 2 bases, and 15 bases lay between the germline ends. The CDR3 sequence is 15 residues long. This sample comprised peripheral blood, obtained 28 days after the second AZD1222 dose. The source is an adult who received the AZD1222 COVID-19 vaccine. This rearrangement joins TRBV2 to TRBJ2-3; TRBD1 is a possible D gene (5 bases). The CDR3 region is CASRGGARATDTQYF. In DNA, the CDR3 is TGTGCCAGCAGGGGTGGGGCTAGAGCCACAGATACGCAGTATTTT.